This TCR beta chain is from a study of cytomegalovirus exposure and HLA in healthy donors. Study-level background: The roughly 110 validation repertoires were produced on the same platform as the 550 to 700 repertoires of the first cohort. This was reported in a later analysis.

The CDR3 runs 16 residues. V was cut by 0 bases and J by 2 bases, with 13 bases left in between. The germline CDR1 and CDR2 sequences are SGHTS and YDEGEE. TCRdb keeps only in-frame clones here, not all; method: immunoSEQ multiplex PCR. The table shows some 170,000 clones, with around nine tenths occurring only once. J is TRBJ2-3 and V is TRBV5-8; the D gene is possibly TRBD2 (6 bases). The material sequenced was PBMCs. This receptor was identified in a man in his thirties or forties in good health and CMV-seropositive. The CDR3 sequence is CASSLVRETSTDTQYF. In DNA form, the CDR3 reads TGTGCCAGCAGCTTGGTACGGGAGACATCCACAGATACGCAGTATTTT.